A selection of T cell receptor beta chains follows, all from one sample in a study of Graves' ophthalmopathy and Graves' hyperthyroidism. Each CDR3 protein gets one entry after TCRdb re-called the multiplex PCR reads with MiXCR. The sample yields about 230,000 distinct CDR3 sequences, 45% to 55% seen once. Sample: peripheral blood. The receptors were sampled from an adult man with Graves' ophthalmopathy. The CDR3 runs from the conserved cysteine through the conserved F or W. The D gene is left open where the match is weak. Size tells how often a clone was seen (once, few, many) or the class of an expanded clone, and some rows leave it out.

v_call	j_call	clone_size	d_call	cdr3_aa	cdr3_nt
TRBV7-8	TRBJ2-5	many	NA	CASSLGHRETQYF	TGTGCCAGCAGCTTAGGACATCGGGAGACCCAGTACTTC
TRBV7-8	TRBJ1-1	few	NA	CASSLAGVNTEAFF	TGTGCCAGCAGCTTAGCAGGGGTGAACACTGAAGCTTTCTTT
TRBV14	TRBJ2-7	NA	TRBD1	CASSQEGYRGSEQYF	TGTGCCAGCAGCCAAGAGGGCTACAGGGGGAGCGAGCAGTACTTC
TRBV7-9	TRBJ1-5	NA	NA	CASSETANQPQHF	TGTGCCAGCAGCGAGACAGCTAATCAGCCCCAGCATTTT
TRBV6-6	TRBJ2-7	NA	NA	CASSYYGSLRDEQYF	TGTGCCAGCAGTTACTACGGCAGTCTACGGGACGAGCAGTACTTC
TRBV19	TRBJ1-2	NA	TRBD1	CASSISTGGNYGYTF	TGTGCCAGTAGTATTTCTACAGGGGGCAACTATGGCTACACCTTC
TRBV9	TRBJ1-2	NA	NA	CASSAGGQYGYTF	TGTGCCAGCAGCGCCGGGGGACAATATGGCTACACCTTC
TRBV20-1	TRBJ2-2	NA	NA	CSAGPGMELFF	TGCAGTGCCGGCCCTGGGATGGAGCTGTTTTTT
TRBV7-9	TRBJ2-5	few	TRBD1	CASSPGQGARGQETQYF	TGTGCCAGCAGCCCCGGACAGGGGGCGCGGGGCCAAGAGACCCAGTACTTC
TRBV12-3/TRBV12-4	TRBJ1-2	many	NA	CASSPQGSYGYTF	TGTGCCAGCAGTCCCCAGGGGAGCTATGGCTACACCTTC
TRBV20-1	TRBJ2-7	NA	NA	CSQDTGSGYEQYF	TGCAGCCAAGACACAGGGTCGGGCTACGAGCAGTACTTC
TRBV2	TRBJ2-5	few	TRBD1	CASRTGGPQETQYF	TGTGCCAGCAGGACAGGGGGTCCCCAAGAGACCCAGTACTTC
TRBV20-1	TRBJ1-2	few	NA	CSAPTGAHGYTF	TGCAGTGCCCCCACAGGAGCCCATGGCTACACCTTC
TRBV2	TRBJ1-5	NA	NA	CARDQWVAGNQPQHF	TGTGCTAGAGATCAATGGGTAGCGGGCAATCAGCCCCAGCATTTT
TRBV5-1	TRBJ1-4	NA	NA	CASSLEGNAEKLFF	TGCGCCAGCAGCTTGGAAGGGAACGCTGAAAAACTGTTTTTT
TRBV7-8	TRBJ1-1	NA	TRBD1	CASSRIRGLLNTEAFF	TGTGCCAGCAGCCGTATCAGGGGGCTGCTGAACACTGAAGCTTTCTTT
TRBV20-1	TRBJ1-5	NA	NA	CSASKGTLPQPQHF	TGCAGTGCTAGCAAGGGAACCCTACCTCAGCCCCAGCATTTT
TRBV19	TRBJ1-2	NA	NA	CASSMIANYGYTF	TGTGCCAGTAGTATGATAGCAAACTATGGCTACACCTTC
TRBV2	TRBJ2-7	NA	NA	CASSPRQRTYEQYF	TGTGCCAGCAGCCCCAGACAGCGAACCTACGAGCAGTACTTC
TRBV9	TRBJ1-2	once	TRBD1	CASSRQGHPYGYTF	TGTGCCAGCAGCCGACAGGGCCACCCCTATGGCTACACCTTC
TRBV29-1	TRBJ2-5	NA	NA	CSVEDLTEQYF	TGCAGCGTTGAAGATCTGACTGAGCAGTACTTC
TRBV20-1	TRBJ2-7	few	NA	CSARERGDHEQYF	TGCAGTGCTAGAGAAAGGGGAGATCACGAGCAGTACTTC
TRBV7-2	TRBJ2-2	many	NA	CASSLKQGNTGELFF	TGTGCCAGCAGCTTAAAACAGGGGAACACCGGGGAGCTGTTTTTT
TRBV2	TRBJ2-6	few	TRBD1	CASSRDSRTSGANVLTF	TGTGCCAGCAGTCGGGACAGTCGGACATCTGGGGCCAACGTCCTGACTTTC
TRBV29-1	TRBJ2-7	NA	TRBD2	CSVERGRGAYEQYF	TGCAGCGTTGAAAGAGGGAGGGGAGCCTACGAGCAGTACTTC
TRBV2	TRBJ1-2	NA	NA	CASSVEQGHGYTF	TGTGCCAGCAGTGTGGAACAGGGCCATGGCTACACCTTC